Presented here are 22 T cell receptor beta chains from one specimen sequenced in a study of blood T cell repertoires in COVID-19. TCRdb's table, derived via immunoSEQ multiplex PCR, lists solely in-frame clones and lacks some. The sample consists of over 200,000 clones, roughly nine tenths of them appearing once. Sequenced: peripheral blood. These receptors were obtained from a man between 35 and 55 years old with active or convalescent COVID-19.

This clone appeared once. This chain connects TRBV19 to TRBJ2-6, with 9 bases that match TRBD1. CDR3 length: 18 residues. Trimming took 6 bases from V and 2 from J; bases not matched to a gene: 11. Germline V gene lookup returns CDR1 LNHDA and CDR2 SQIVND (reference sequence). The CDR3 region has the DNA TGTGCCAGTAGAGAACGACAGGGGGTAAGACCTGGGGCCAACGTCCTGACTTTC. It codes for CASRERQGVRPGANVLTF.

The chain links TRBV28 to TRBJ1-1, with 7 bases matching TRBD1. The germline CDR1 and CDR2 sequences are MDHEN and SYDVKM. CDR3 length equals 15 residues. J gave up 2 bases and V 4 bases, and 7 bases lay outside the gene matches. The CDR3 DNA is TGTGCCAGCAGTTCGGCGGACAGGAAAAACACTGAAGCTTTCTTT. It specifies CASSSADRKNTEAFF.

The chain links TRBV7-8 to TRBJ2-7, with 7 bases that match TRBD2. The CDR3 contains 15 residues. V was pared by 7 bases and J by 1 base, with 10 bases of the junction left unmatched. Per the germline V gene, CDR1 is SGHVS and CDR2 is FQNEAQ. Here the CDR3 reads CASTPRAGVSYEQYF. CDR3 DNA: TGTGCCAGCACCCCTCGGGCGGGAGTGTCCTACGAGCAGTACTTC.

The chain employs TRBV5-4 and TRBJ2-7, with D maybe TRBD2 (6 bases). The CDR3 is 15 amino acids. The germline CDR1 and CDR2 sequences are SGHNT and YYREEE (reference sequence). Trimming shortened V by 4 bases and J by 7 bases, and 21 bases separated the two germline ends. The chain's CDR3 is CASSVTSAFDGEQYF. As DNA, the CDR3 is TGTGCCAGCAGCGTGACTAGTGCCTTTGATGGAGAGCAGTACTTC.

The chain employs TRBV7-2 and TRBJ2-7; D ambiguous. Trimming removed 2 bases at V and 5 bases at J, with 10 bases between. The CDR3 contains 13 residues. Germline V CDR1 and CDR2: SGHTA, FQGNSA. Here the CDR3 DNA reads TGTGCCAGCAGCTTATCTAGACGTGACGAGCAGTACTTC. Protein sequence: CASSLSRRDEQYF.

The chain combines TRBV4-2 with TRBJ2-7; TRBD1 matches 7 bases. The trim removed 4 bases at V and 2 bases at J, leaving 14 bases unmatched. The germline V gene encodes CDR1 LGHNA and CDR2 YNFKEQ. CDR3 length equals 17 residues. CDR3 bases: TGTGCCAGCAGCCGTCCCTTACAGGGGCTTCCTCCCTACGAGCAGTACTTC. Protein product: CASSRPLQGLPPYEQYF.

The chain carries TRBV27 and TRBJ2-2; no clear D. Germline V gene lookup returns CDR1 MNHEY and CDR2 SMNVEV (reference sequence). Trimming shortened V by 5 bases and J by 0 bases, and 10 bases separated the two germline ends. The CDR3 sequence is 15 residues long. CDR3 protein: CASSKNRANTGELFF. The CDR3 region has the DNA TGTGCCAGCAGTAAAAATCGCGCGAACACCGGGGAGCTGTTTTTT.

In its sample, this clone was seen a few times. This sequence joins TRBV5-1 and TRBJ2-5; 7 positions agree with TRBD1. Germline CDR1 SGHRS, CDR2 YFSETQ. Trimming cost V 4 bases and J 2 bases; bases outside gene matches: 11. The length of the CDR3 is 16 residues. The CDR3 region is CASSQGQTRIQETQYF. Written as DNA, the CDR3 is TGCGCCAGCAGCCAGGGACAGACCAGGATACAAGAGACCCAGTACTTC. The variable domain in full, with the rest retrieved from reference TRBV5-1 and TRBJ2-5, is KAGVTQTPRYLIKTRGQQVTLSCSPISGHRSVSWYQQTPGQGLQFLFEYFSETQRNKGNFPGRFSGRQFSNSRSEMNVSTLELGDSALYLCASSQGQTRIQETQYFGPGTRLLVL.

The rearrangement uses TRBV19 and TRBJ2-1; TRBD2 matches 9 bases. The length of the CDR3 is 15 residues. Looked up from germline, CDR1 is LNHDA and CDR2 is SQIVND (reference sequence). V shed 6 bases and J 8 bases; nucleotides not matched to a gene: 11. CDR3 nucleotide sequence: TGTGCCAGTAGCGACGGGGCGGGAGGGATTCATGAGCAGTTCTTC. This sequence encodes CASSDGAGGIHEQFF.

This chain joins TRBV28 and TRBJ1-1, with 7 nucleotides matching TRBD1. This CDR3 spans 13 amino acids. In germline, CDR1 is MDHEN, CDR2 SYDVKM. The V gene end was trimmed by 5 bases and the J gene end by 10 bases; junction bases not matched to a gene: 10. The CDR3: CASSPQGDPGAFF. CDR3 sequence (DNA): TGTGCCAGCAGTCCCCAGGGGGACCCGGGAGCTTTCTTT.

The chain uses TRBV28 and TRBJ1-1, with D maybe TRBD1 (6 bases). The CDR3 covers 12 residues. Germline CDR1 and CDR2: MDHEN and SYDVKM. Between the trimmed V and J ends, which lost 8 bases and 3 bases, there was a span of 10 bases. The CDR3, as DNA: TGTGCCAGCCAGGACAGATACACTGAAGCTTTCTTT. It codes for CASQDRYTEAFF.

CDR3 sequence reads: CASSTRYPEYQETQYF. CDR3 bases: TGTGCCAGCAGTACGAGATACCCCGAGTACCAAGAGACCCAGTACTTC. This sequence joins TRBV28 and TRBJ2-5, with no clear D. The CDR3 contains 16 residues. The V gene lost 5 bases and the J gene lost 0 bases, with 16 bases spanning the gap. Germline loops: CDR1 MDHEN, CDR2 SYDVKM.

This rearrangement joins TRBV28 to TRBJ2-1; 8 nucleotides line up with TRBD1. The CDR3 runs 14 residues. Unmatched junction bases numbered 9, after V lost 7 bases and J lost 7 bases. Germline assignment: CDR1 MDHEN and CDR2 SYDVKM. The CDR3 nucleotides are TGTGCCAGCATGGGAGCAGGGGGCATAAATGAGCAGTTCTTC. Translated: CASMGAGGINEQFF. Drawing the rest from reference TRBV28 and TRBJ2-1, the complete variable domain is DVKVTQSSRYLVKRTGEKVFLECVQDMDHENMFWYRQDPGLGLRLIYFSYDVKMKEKGDIPEGYSVSREKKERFSLILESASTNQTSMYLCASMGAGGINEQFFGPGTRLTVL.

A few counts support this clone. The chain is built from TRBV2 and TRBJ2-2, with D hard to call. Germline values: CDR1 SNHLY, CDR2 FYNNEI. The CDR3 length is 14 residues. With 9 bases removed from V and 0 bases from J, the gap between germline ends came to 11 bases. CDR3 sequence: CASQHVSNTGELFF. In DNA, the CDR3 is TGTGCCAGTCAACACGTATCGAACACCGGGGAGCTGTTTTTT.

This chain joins TRBV27 and TRBJ1-1, with D tentatively TRBD1 (6 bases). With 6 bases removed from V and 4 bases from J, the gap between germline ends came to 18 bases. Germline values: CDR1 MNHEY, CDR2 SMNVEV (reference sequence). The CDR3 has 15 amino acids. In nucleotides, the CDR3 is TGTGCCAGCAGAAGATCCAGGGGCTCTAGCACTGAAGCTTTCTTT. Protein product: CASRRSRGSSTEAFF.

The chain couples TRBV7-2 to TRBJ2-7; 8 bases line up with TRBD1. The CDR3 consists of 16 residues. Germline V gives CDR1 SGHTA, CDR2 FQGNSA. The J segment lost 6 bases and the V segment lost 2 bases, leaving 12 bases of the junction unmatched. CDR3 region: CASSLYGNRDRGEQYF. For the CDR3, the DNA is TGTGCCAGCAGCTTATATGGTAACCGAGACAGGGGCGAGCAGTACTTC.

The rearrangement uses TRBV18 and TRBJ2-1; TRBD2 matches at 12 bases. V shed 2 bases and J 9 bases; nucleotides not matched to a gene: 5. The germline V gene encodes CDR1 KGHSH and CDR2 LQKENI. CDR3 length: 15 residues. The CDR3 loop reads CASSPSLAGGGEQFF. Here the CDR3 DNA reads TGTGCCAGCTCACCATCACTAGCGGGGGGCGGTGAGCAGTTCTTC.

CDR3 protein: CASSSPIETQYF. The CDR3 DNA sequence: TGTGCCAGCAGCTCCCCCATAGAGACCCAGTACTTC. The chain carries TRBV5-6 and TRBJ2-5; no definite D call. The CDR3 totals 12 residues. Trimming cost V 3 bases and J 4 bases, with 7 bases left between them. The germline V gene has CDR1 SGHDT and CDR2 YYEEEE.

V is TRBV27 and J is TRBJ2-1; a possible D gene is TRBD1 (6 bases). Germline V gene sequence: CDR1 MNHEY, CDR2 SMNVEV (reference sequence). Trimming took off 4 bases at V and 3 bases at J, with 19 bases between the two ends. The CDR3 loop spans 17 amino acids. This CDR3 reads CASSYNSGVGYYNEQFF. CDR3 nucleotides: TGTGCCAGCAGTTACAATTCAGGGGTAGGGTACTACAATGAGCAGTTCTTC.

The chain carries TRBV6-5 and TRBJ1-6; no reliable D call. The CDR3 is made up of 15 amino acids. Germline CDR1 MNHEY, CDR2 SVGAGI. With 0 bases removed from V and 3 bases from J, the gap between germline ends came to 6 bases. Here the CDR3 reads CASSYSISYNSPLHF. The CDR3 nucleotides are TGTGCCAGCAGTTACTCGATCAGCTATAATTCACCCCTCCACTTT.

This chain connects TRBV19 to TRBJ2-1, with D perhaps matching TRBD1 (6 bases). The V gene lost 5 bases and the J gene lost 3 bases, with 11 bases spanning the gap. The V gene's germline CDR1 is LNHDA and CDR2 SQIVND (reference sequence). The CDR3 is made up of 14 amino acids. CDR3 amino acids: CASSPGTRYNEQFF. The CDR3 DNA sequence: TGTGCCAGTAGTCCCGGGACACGCTACAATGAGCAGTTCTTC.

The chain carries TRBV28 and TRBJ2-1, with 7 bases identical to TRBD2. Unmatched junction bases numbered 4, after V lost 5 bases and J lost 6 bases. The germline gives CDR1 MDHEN, CDR2 SYDVKM. There are 13 residues in the CDR3. CDR3 in DNA: TGTGCCAGCAGTCGCGCGGGAGCCAATGAGCAGTTCTTC. Amino acid sequence: CASSRAGANEQFF.